This passage covers 26 T cell receptor beta chains from one sample sequenced in a study of T cells after posttransplantation cyclophosphamide. Profiling relied on immunoSEQ multiplex PCR, and the TCRdb table lists in-frame clones only, not all of them. The sample has some 13,000 clones; about 83% are singletons. Sequences were obtained from memory CD4+ T cells sorted from PBMCs. Receptors originate from a man aged 50 to 60 in good health, CMV-negative, and a related stem cell transplant donor.

The V gene is TRBV6-6, the J gene TRBJ2-1; 11 nucleotides line up with TRBD2. The CDR3 totals 15 residues. Trimming at V came to 7 bases and at J to 5 bases, leaving 7 bases not matched to a gene. Germline-derived CDR1 and CDR2 are MNHNY and SVGAGI (reference sequence). CDR3 in amino acids: CASKIAGGPHNEQFF. The CDR3 region has the DNA TGTGCCAGCAAAATAGCGGGGGGGCCTCACAATGAGCAGTTCTTC.

The J gene is TRBJ2-5, the V gene TRBV7-8; TRBD2 agrees at 13 bases. The CDR3 totals 14 residues. Germline values: CDR1 SGHVS, CDR2 FQNEAQ. Unmatched junction bases numbered 2, after V lost 5 bases and J lost 5 bases. The DNA of the CDR3 is TGTGCCAGCAGCCCGGGACTAGCGGGGGAGACCCAGTACTTC. This encodes CASSPGLAGETQYF. Full variable domain (missing parts from reference TRBV7-8 and TRBJ2-5): GAGVSQSPRYKVAKRGQDVALRCDPISGHVSLFWYQQALGQGPEFLTYFQNEAQLDKSGLPSDRFFAERPEGSVSTLKIQRTQQEDSAVYLCASSPGLAGETQYFGPGTRLLVL.

This chain connects TRBV5-6 to TRBJ2-2; perhaps TRBD1 as D (5 bases). The CDR3 extends over 18 amino acids. Trimming removed 4 bases from V and 2 bases from J, with 21 bases in between. Germline V lookup: CDR1 SGHDT, CDR2 YYEEEE. This chain's CDR3 is CASSPRWPTVPNTGELFF. Written as DNA, the CDR3 is TGTGCCAGCAGCCCAAGATGGCCGACAGTTCCCAACACCGGGGAGCTGTTTTTT.

This rearrangement joins TRBV30 to TRBJ1-5; D is uncertain. V lost 4 bases and J lost 4, with 17 bases in between. This CDR3 contains 15 residues. Germline V CDR1 and CDR2: GTSNPN, SVGIG (reference sequence). This chain's CDR3 is CAWTPQDSMNQPQHF. CDR3 bases: TGTGCCTGGACCCCTCAGGACTCAATGAATCAGCCCCAGCATTTT.

This chain joins TRBV7-9 and TRBJ2-3; 9 bases line up with TRBD2. Germline CDR1 reads SEHNR; CDR2 reads FQNEAQ (reference sequence). V dropped 8 bases and J dropped 4; count of bases not matched to a gene: 7. CDR3 size: 14 residues. The CDR3 nucleotides read TGTGCCAGCCGGCGGGGGGGCCAGTCAGATACGCAGTATTTT. This gives the protein CASRRGGQSDTQYF.

This chain joins TRBV7-8 and TRBJ2-2; TRBD1 might be the D (5 bases). V lost 6 bases and J lost 1, with 9 bases in between. Germline CDR1 SGHVS, CDR2 FQNEAQ. The length of the CDR3 is 14 residues. CDR3 sequence (DNA): TGTGCCAGCAGATCGCAGGGGAACACCGGGGAGCTGTTTTTT. Translating it yields CASRSQGNTGELFF.

In its sample, this clone was seen once. This chain links TRBV5-6 with TRBJ1-2, with 7 bases lining up with TRBD1. CDR3 length equals 14 residues. V lost 3 bases and J lost 1; bases outside the gene matches: 3. Per the germline V gene, CDR1 is SGHDT and CDR2 is YYEEEE. CDR3 amino acids: CASSWGQSNYGYTF. DNA of the CDR3: TGTGCCAGCAGCTGGGGACAGAGTAACTATGGCTACACCTTC.

The chain combines TRBV9 with TRBJ1-4, with no clear D. Trimming left V 3 bases short and J 10 bases short, with 13 bases between. The CDR3 runs to 13 residues. Germline V lookup: CDR1 SGDLS, CDR2 YYNGEE. The chain's CDR3 is CASSASPRGKLFF. The CDR3 bases are TGTGCCAGCAGCGCCTCCCCGCGGGGAAAACTGTTTTTT.

The table lists this clone with a count of one. This chain connects TRBV5-4 to TRBJ2-1; D is perhaps TRBD1 (5 bases). With 0 bases removed from V and 8 bases from J, the gap between germline ends came to 9 bases. Germline CDR1 reads SGHNT; CDR2 reads YYREEE (reference sequence). This CDR3 region has 13 residues. CDR3 residues: CASSLAGSDEQFF. The CDR3 DNA sequence: TGTGCCAGCAGCTTGGCAGGGTCGGATGAGCAGTTCTTC. The variable domain in full, with the rest retrieved from reference TRBV5-4 and TRBJ2-1, is ETGVTQSPTHLIKTRGQQVTLRCSSQSGHNTVSWYQQALGQGPQFIFQYYREEENGRGNFPPRFSGLQFPNYSSELNVNALELDDSALYLCASSLAGSDEQFFGPGTRLTVL.

The rearrangement links TRBV7-8 to TRBJ2-3; D is unresolved. The CDR3 runs to 14 residues. V was shortened by 3 bases and J by 0 bases, with 7 bases between the two germline ends. Germline CDR1 and CDR2: SGHVS and FQNEAQ. This CDR3 reads CASSLSPSTDTQYF. The DNA for the CDR3 is TGTGCCAGCAGCTTGAGCCCCAGCACAGATACGCAGTATTTT.

The chain carries TRBV5-1 and TRBJ2-5; the match to TRBD1 covers 8 bases. Trimming removed 3 bases from V and 2 bases from J; junction bases left unmatched: 9. Looked up from germline, CDR1 is SGHRS and CDR2 is YFSETQ. This CDR3 has 16 residues. This CDR3 reads CASSSSGTGGQETQYF. CDR3 DNA: TGCGCCAGCAGCTCCTCGGGTACAGGGGGGCAAGAGACCCAGTACTTC.

This clone was detected once. The rearrangement links TRBV11-2 to TRBJ2-1, with TRBD2 identical over 9 bases. Trimming at V came to 5 bases and at J to 1 base, leaving 3 bases not matched to a gene. Germline CDR1 is SGHAT and CDR2 is FQNNGV. The CDR3 length is 15 residues. The CDR3 DNA sequence: TGTGCCAGCAGCAAGACTAGCGGATCCTACAATGAGCAGTTCTTC. Translation: CASSKTSGSYNEQFF.

V gene TRBV29-1 combines with J gene TRBJ2-7; TRBD2 agrees at 11 bases. Per the germline V gene, CDR1 is SQVTM and CDR2 is ANQGSEA. J was trimmed by 3 bases and V by 6 bases; bases with no gene match: 4. This CDR3 spans 13 amino acids. This CDR3 is CSVLGTSGYEQYF. In DNA, the CDR3 is TGCAGCGTACTCGGGACTAGCGGCTACGAGCAGTACTTC.

Only one count was recorded for this clone. The chain joins TRBV7-9 to TRBJ2-1; 10 nucleotides match TRBD2. The germline CDR1 and CDR2 sequences are SEHNR and FQNEAQ (reference sequence). The V gene end was trimmed by 5 bases and the J gene end by 4 bases; junction bases not matched to a gene: 14. CDR3 length: 18 amino acids. The CDR3: CASSPGTSAQQGYNEQFF. The DNA of the CDR3 is TGTGCCAGCAGCCCCGGGACTAGCGCCCAGCAGGGGTACAATGAGCAGTTCTTC.

V and J are TRBV7-9 and TRBJ1-4; 9 bases align to TRBD1. Trimming cost V 2 bases and J 7 bases; bases outside gene matches: 14. Germline CDR1 and CDR2: SEHNR and FQNEAQ (reference sequence). This CDR3 region has 18 residues. The DNA for the CDR3 is TGTGCCAGCAGCTTAATCGGACAGGGGAGTAGTAGCGGTGAAAAACTGTTTTTT. It encodes CASSLIGQGSSSGEKLFF.

The chain links TRBV11-3 to TRBJ1-1; no definite D call. With 0 bases removed from V and 2 bases from J, the gap between germline ends came to 13 bases. The length of the CDR3 is 16 residues. Germline-derived CDR1 and CDR2 are SGHNT and YENEEA. CDR3 amino acids: CASSLERADHNTEAFF. The CDR3 nucleotides read TGTGCCAGCAGCTTAGAGAGGGCGGACCACAACACTGAAGCTTTCTTT.

V gene TRBV19 combines with J gene TRBJ1-2; D unclear. The CDR3 extends over 13 amino acids. Trimming removed 8 bases from V and 4 bases from J, with 14 bases in between. Germline lookup yields CDR1 LNHDA and CDR2 SQIVND (reference sequence). This chain's CDR3 is CASPLARSYGYTF. The CDR3, as DNA: TGTGCCAGTCCCTTAGCGAGGAGCTATGGCTACACCTTC.

The V call is TRBV18, the J call TRBJ1-1, with D possibly TRBD1 on 5 matching bases. The CDR3 spans 15 residues. The germline V gene has CDR1 KGHSH and CDR2 LQKENI. V was shortened by 5 bases and J by 2 bases, with 15 bases between the two germline ends. Here the CDR3 reads CASSSVVRGNTEAFF. CDR3 in DNA: TGTGCCAGCTCATCGGTCGTGCGGGGCAACACTGAAGCTTTCTTT.

This rearrangement joins TRBV6-5 to TRBJ2-1; 10 bases fit TRBD1. The CDR3 loop spans 14 amino acids. J was trimmed by 8 bases and V by 8 bases; bases with no gene match: 9. Germline V gives CDR1 MNHEY, CDR2 SVGAGI. Here the CDR3 reads CASGGTGAGDEQFF. In DNA form, the CDR3 reads TGTGCCAGCGGTGGGACAGGGGCTGGGGATGAGCAGTTCTTC.

The rearrangement links TRBV19 to TRBJ2-3; 12 bases line up with TRBD2. Trimming at V came to 6 bases and at J to 8 bases, leaving 9 bases not matched to a gene. CDR1 LNHDA and CDR2 SQIVND come from the germline V gene (reference sequence). The CDR3 runs to 15 residues. The CDR3: CASSGLAGPGGTQYF. The CDR3 DNA follows: TGTGCCAGTAGCGGACTAGCGGGACCGGGTGGTACGCAGTATTTT.

CDR3 sequence reads: CAIKGQINEKLFF. Written as DNA, the CDR3 is TGTGCCATCAAGGGACAGATTAATGAAAAACTGTTTTTT. The rearrangement uses TRBV10-3 and TRBJ1-4; 7 bases line up with TRBD1. The CDR3 sequence is 13 residues long. V was clipped by 7 bases and J by 4 bases; unmatched bases: 3. Germline values: CDR1 ENHRY, CDR2 SYGVKD.

V is TRBV6-5 and J is TRBJ1-2; 7 positions agree with TRBD1. J gave up 4 bases and V 4 bases, and 12 bases lay outside the gene matches. The CDR3 consists of 16 residues. The germline V gene encodes CDR1 MNHEY and CDR2 SVGAGI. The CDR3 DNA follows: TGTGCCAGCAGTTCGCTGGATAGGGGGCATCGCTATGGCTACACCTTC. This encodes CASSSLDRGHRYGYTF.

A single count supports this clone. The V call is TRBV15, the J call TRBJ2-1, with TRBD2 matching 12 bases. The CDR3 contains 16 residues. V gave up 1 base and J gave up 7 bases; unmatched junction bases: 5. Germline V gene lookup returns CDR1 LNHNV and CDR2 YYDKDF (reference sequence). Written as DNA, the CDR3 is TGTGCCACCAGCAGAGGCCTAGCGGGGGGGCCGAATGAGCAGTTCTTC. Translation: CATSRGLAGGPNEQFF.

The chain is built from TRBV11-3 and TRBJ2-3; D is ambiguous. V lost 6 bases to trimming and J lost 8 bases, with 12 bases between them. The germline V gene encodes CDR1 SGHNT and CDR2 YENEEA. This CDR3 region has 12 residues. In DNA, the CDR3 is TGTGCCAGCAGTCATGACTTGACTACGCAGTATTTT. It encodes CASSHDLTTQYF. The entire variable domain, with the rest obtained from reference TRBV11-3 and TRBJ2-3, is as follows: EAGVVQSPRYKIIEKKQPVAFWCNPISGHNTLYWYLQNLGQGPELLIRYENEEAVDDSQLPKDRFSAERLKGVDSTLKIQPAELGDSAVYLCASSHDLTTQYFGPGTRLTVL.

J is TRBJ2-5 and V is TRBV9, with 7 bases matching TRBD2. Germline V gives CDR1 SGDLS, CDR2 YYNGEE. With 0 bases clipped from V and 5 bases from J, the junction kept 7 bases outside the gene matches. The CDR3 spans 15 residues. The CDR3, as DNA: TGTGCCAGCAGCGTAGTGGGAGGGGTCGAGGAGACCCAGTACTTC. This codes for CASSVVGGVEETQYF.

The V call is TRBV5-4, the J call TRBJ2-7, with TRBD2 matching 10 bases. Germline V lookup: CDR1 SGHNT, CDR2 YYREEE (reference sequence). Trimming took 1 base from V and 7 from J; bases not matched to a gene: 8. The CDR3 is 15 residues long. The CDR3, as DNA: TGTGCCAGCAGCTTGTGGACTAGCGGAGTCCGGGAGCAGTACTTC. Translating gives CASSLWTSGVREQYF.